This record looks at one T cell receptor beta chain sequence and its context. This sample is drawn from a study of monozygotic twins with inflammatory bowel disease. The authors isolated total RNA from whole blood without sorting T cells. The germline CDR1 and CDR2 sequences are LNHDA and SQIVND (reference sequence). This CDR3 has 17 amino acids. After re-calling the 5' RACE reads, TCRdb lists one entry per CDR3 protein, DNA absent. The sample holds 300,000 to 450,000 distinct CDR3 sequences. The rearrangement joins TRBV19 to TRBJ2-3; TCRdb outputs TRBD1, but without DNA this stays unchecked. The clonotype comes from a human donor with ulcerative colitis or Crohn's disease, or a healthy co-twin of an affected twin (not recorded which). Source material: blood. CDR3 in amino acids: CASSLTWDSSSTDTQYF.